One sample yielded the 27 T cell receptor beta chains listed below, sequenced in a study of blood T cell repertoires in COVID-19. Assay: immunoSEQ multiplex PCR; the TCRdb copy retains only in-frame clones and omits some. This sample yields approximately 240,000 clones, of which about 80% are seen a single time; 1.3% belongs to the top ten. Specimen: PBMCs or T cells enriched from blood (not recorded which). The receptors stem from a middle-aged woman with acute COVID-19.

The chain joins TRBV4-1 to TRBJ1-5; possibly TRBD1 for D (5 bases). This CDR3 comprises 16 residues. Germline V gene sequence: CDR1 MGHRA, CDR2 YSYEKL. V was cut by 1 base and J by 7 bases, with 17 bases left in between. The chain's CDR3 is CASSQAWEGTLQPQHF. The CDR3 DNA is TGCGCCAGCAGCCAAGCGTGGGAGGGGACCCTACAGCCCCAGCATTTT.

CDR3 sequence reads: CSASDGQPQHF. CDR3 DNA: TGCAGTGCTAGCGACGGGCAGCCCCAGCATTTT. This chain connects TRBV20-1 to TRBJ1-5, with no clear D. This CDR3 is 11 amino acids long. Germline V gives CDR1 DFQATT, CDR2 SNEGSKA (reference sequence). V gave up 3 bases and J gave up 7 bases, with 7 bases separating them.

The chain employs TRBV10-1 and TRBJ2-2, with D perhaps matching TRBD1 (5 bases). Trimming pared 7 bases from V and 7 bases from J, leaving 10 bases between. The V gene's germline CDR1 is WNHNN and CDR2 SYGVQD (reference sequence). The length of the CDR3 is 12 residues. CDR3 DNA sequence: TGCGCCAGCAAAGGGGCGGACGGGGAGCTGTTTTTT. As protein: CASKGADGELFF.

This clone was picked up a small number of times. This chain connects TRBV20-1 to TRBJ2-7; D gene uncertain. V was pared by 3 bases and J by 0 bases, with 6 bases between. CDR3 size: 12 residues. Looked up from germline, CDR1 is DFQATT and CDR2 is SNEGSKA (reference sequence). The CDR3 protein is CSASPGSYEQYF. The CDR3 coding sequence is TGCAGTGCTAGTCCGGGCTCCTACGAGCAGTACTTC.

The chain carries TRBV19 and TRBJ2-7; D remains unclear. Germline V gene lookup returns CDR1 LNHDA and CDR2 SQIVND (reference sequence). V lost 1 base and J 1 base, leaving 8 bases between the germline ends. The CDR3 loop spans 14 amino acids. CDR3 loop: CASSIVPGSYEQYF. CDR3 bases: TGTGCCAGTAGTATAGTCCCAGGTTCCTACGAGCAGTACTTC.

This chain links TRBV3-1 (or the pseudogene TRBV3-2) with TRBJ2-7; 9 bases map to TRBD2. This CDR3 has 18 residues. The junction had 13 bases not matched to a gene; V was cut back by 4 bases and J by 0 bases. Germline CDR1 and CDR2: LGHDT and YNNKEL (reference sequence). The CDR3 loop reads CASSPQLRLLAGSYEQYF. The CDR3 nucleotides are TGTGCCAGCAGCCCCCAACTAAGGCTACTAGCGGGCTCCTACGAGCAGTACTTC.

This chain uses TRBV21-1 with TRBJ2-3; TRBD2 is the table's D call and was not checked against the DNA. TRBV21-1 is an annotated pseudogene. The CDR3 has 18 residues. CDR3 DNA: TGTGCCAGCAGCAAAGAAGAGGGGACTAGCGGGAGATCAGATACGCAGTATTTT. Amino acids: CASSKEEGTSGRSDTQYF.

V gene TRBV28 combines with J gene TRBJ2-7, with 7 bases that match TRBD2. Germline CDR1 and CDR2: MDHEN and SYDVKM. The CDR3 contains 15 residues. V lost 5 bases and J lost 2; bases outside the gene matches: 9. The CDR3 sequence: CASSPRGGGAYEQYF. CDR3 coding DNA: TGTGCCAGCAGTCCCCGGGGTGGGGGGGCCTACGAGCAGTACTTC. Complete variable domain (other parts from reference TRBV28 and TRBJ2-7): DVKVTQSSRYLVKRTGEKVFLECVQDMDHENMFWYRQDPGLGLRLIYFSYDVKMKEKGDIPEGYSVSREKKERFSLILESASTNQTSMYLCASSPRGGGAYEQYFGPGTRLTVT.

The rearrangement uses TRBV5-1 and TRBJ2-3; 15 nucleotides align to TRBD2. The J segment lost 5 bases and the V segment lost 4 bases, leaving 11 bases of the junction unmatched. Germline V gene lookup returns CDR1 SGHRS and CDR2 YFSETQ. The CDR3 runs 18 residues. CDR3 region: CASSAGLAGGHTGDTQYF. The CDR3, as DNA: TGCGCCAGCAGCGCGGGACTAGCGGGAGGCCACACGGGAGATACGCAGTATTTT.

The rearrangement uses TRBV6-6 and TRBJ1-5; 7 bases map to TRBD1. Germline CDR1 is MNHNY and CDR2 is SVGAGI (reference sequence). The ends lost 2 bases at V and 7 bases at J; junction bases unmatched: 5. This CDR3 region has 14 residues. The DNA for the CDR3 is TGTGCCAGCAGTTACGACAGGGCTCGGCAGCCCCAGCATTTT. Its protein product is CASSYDRARQPQHF.

The chain couples TRBV19 to TRBJ1-6; 8 bases are a match to TRBD1. The CDR3 totals 15 residues. Germline trimming cut 5 bases from V and 7 bases from J; bases unmatched to any gene: 7. Germline CDR1 reads LNHDA; CDR2 reads SQIVND (reference sequence). DNA of the CDR3: TGTGCCAGTAGTCCCGGGACAGGTCTCAATTCACCCCTCCACTTT. Amino acids: CASSPGTGLNSPLHF.

This chain uses TRBV4-3 with TRBJ2-3; TRBD2 matches at 14 bases. The CDR3 extends over 16 amino acids. Germline CDR1 is LGHNA and CDR2 is YSLEER. Trimming removed 4 bases from V and 4 bases from J; junction bases left unmatched: 4. For the CDR3, the DNA is TGCGCCAGCAGCCGGGGACTAGCGGGGGAGGCAGATACGCAGTATTTT. Translating it yields CASSRGLAGEADTQYF.

The chain couples TRBV18 to TRBJ2-5; TRBD2 matches at 8 bases. The CDR3 spans 16 residues. Trimming removed 3 bases from V and 5 bases from J; junction bases left unmatched: 11. Germline lookup yields CDR1 KGHSH and CDR2 LQKENI. The CDR3 DNA follows: TGTGCCAGCTCACCCTCCCGAGCGGGGGTTGTGGAGACCCAGTACTTC. It specifies CASSPSRAGVVETQYF.

This chain uses TRBV9 with TRBJ1-1; possibly TRBD1 for D (5 bases). The CDR3 spans 14 residues. The ends were cut back, 2 bases at V and 1 base at J, with 9 bases in the middle. Germline V gene lookup returns CDR1 SGDLS and CDR2 YYNGEE. CDR3 loop: CASSVRVTNTEAFF. The DNA of the CDR3 is TGTGCCAGCAGCGTCAGGGTCACGAACACTGAAGCTTTCTTT. Looking up the rest from reference TRBV9 and TRBJ1-1 gives the full variable domain: DSGVTQTPKHLITATGQRVTLRCSPRSGDLSVYWYQQSLDQGLQFLIQYYNGEERAKGNILERFSAQQFPDLHSELNLSSLELGDSALYFCASSVRVTNTEAFFGQGTRLTVV.

The chain couples TRBV9 to TRBJ2-1; TRBD2 agrees at 10 bases. V lost 0 bases to trimming and J lost 8 bases; unmatched junction nucleotides: 2. Germline V CDR1 and CDR2: SGDLS, YYNGEE. There are 14 residues in the CDR3. The CDR3 nucleotides are TGTGCCAGCAGCGTAGGTACTAGCGGGGATGAGCAGTTCTTC. Translated: CASSVGTSGDEQFF.

This clone appeared once. The chain is built from TRBV28 and TRBJ2-7, with 13 bases that match TRBD2. The CDR3 has 14 amino acids. CDR1 is MDHEN, CDR2 SYDVKM, per germline. V shed 6 bases and J 5 bases; nucleotides not matched to a gene: 4. The CDR3 is CASRGLAGHDEQYF. The CDR3 nucleotides are TGTGCCAGCAGGGGACTAGCGGGACACGACGAGCAGTACTTC. Using reference TRBV28 and TRBJ2-7 for the parts outside the CDR3, the full variable domain is DVKVTQSSRYLVKRTGEKVFLECVQDMDHENMFWYRQDPGLGLRLIYFSYDVKMKEKGDIPEGYSVSREKKERFSLILESASTNQTSMYLCASRGLAGHDEQYFGPGTRLTVT.

CDR3 nucleotides: TGTGCCAGCAGCTTTTACAGTCTGAACACTGAAGCTTTCTTT. It encodes CASSFYSLNTEAFF. The J gene is TRBJ1-1, the V gene TRBV7-2; no clear D. The CDR3 extends over 14 amino acids. The V and J ends lost 3 bases and 0 bases respectively, with 8 bases between them. Per the germline V gene, CDR1 is SGHTA and CDR2 is FQGNSA.

Note on this clone: This same CDR3 is encoded by further DNA sequences in the sample. The genes are TRBV11-2 and TRBJ1-3; 7 bases are a match to TRBD1. Per the germline V gene, CDR1 is SGHAT and CDR2 is FQNNGV. V trimming: 6 bases; J trimming: 7 bases; junction bases outside the gene matches: 9. The CDR3 loop spans 14 amino acids. The CDR3 sequence: CASRQGRGGNTIYF. The CDR3, as DNA: TGTGCCAGCAGACAGGGGCGCGGTGGGAACACCATATATTTT.

This chain links TRBV9 with TRBJ2-7; tentatively, D is TRBD2 (6 bases). This CDR3 spans 15 amino acids. V dropped 0 bases and J dropped 7 bases, with 17 bases sitting between them. Germline assignment: CDR1 SGDLS and CDR2 YYNGEE. In DNA form, the CDR3 reads TGTGCCAGCAGCGTAGTGGGACTGCCCACGGAGGAGCAGTACTTC. This translates into CASSVVGLPTEEQYF. The full variable domain, its missing parts supplied by reference TRBV9 and TRBJ2-7, is DSGVTQTPKHLITATGQRVTLRCSPRSGDLSVYWYQQSLDQGLQFLIQYYNGEERAKGNILERFSAQQFPDLHSELNLSSLELGDSALYFCASSVVGLPTEEQYFGPGTRLTVT.

This chain links TRBV7-9 with TRBJ2-5; 9 nucleotides agree with TRBD1. CDR1 is SEHNR, CDR2 FQNEAQ, per germline (reference sequence). CDR3 length: 12 amino acids. V shed 6 bases and J 4 bases; nucleotides not matched to a gene: 0. CDR3 residues: CASRGQGETQYF. CDR3 DNA: TGTGCCAGCAGGGGACAGGGAGAGACCCAGTACTTC.

This clone appeared a few times. The chain has TRBV27 and TRBJ2-7, with 7 bases lining up with TRBD2. The CDR3 has 17 amino acids. Germline lookup yields CDR1 MNHEY and CDR2 SMNVEV (reference sequence). Germline trimming cut 4 bases from V and 1 base from J; bases unmatched to any gene: 13. CDR3 protein: CASSWILGGGNSYEQYF. CDR3 nucleotide sequence: TGTGCCAGCAGTTGGATTCTGGGGGGAGGGAATTCCTACGAGCAGTACTTC.

The J gene is TRBJ1-2, the V gene TRBV4-1; TRBD1 aligns across 9 bases. Trimming at V came to 1 base and at J to 8 bases, leaving 11 bases not matched to a gene. In germline, CDR1 is MGHRA, CDR2 YSYEKL. The CDR3 spans 16 residues. The CDR3 coding sequence is TGCGCCAGCAGCCAAGGGACGAGGGGACAGGGAGGAGGCTACACCTTC. Translated, it gives CASSQGTRGQGGGYTF.

V gene TRBV6-2 or TRBV6-3 combines with J gene TRBJ1-5, with D hard to call. CDR3 length: 12 amino acids. The V and J ends lost 0 bases and 8 bases respectively, with 5 bases between them. Germline CDR1 reads MNHEY; CDR2 reads SVGEGT. CDR3 sequence (DNA): TGTGCCAGCAGTTACTCCGTTAAGCCCCAGCATTTT. It yields the protein CASSYSVKPQHF.

The chain links TRBV10-2 to TRBJ2-3; D is undetermined. The CDR3 sequence is 14 residues long. CDR1 and CDR2 from the germline V gene are WSHSY and SAAADI. The V and J ends lost 7 bases and 4 bases respectively, with 15 bases between them. The CDR3 protein is CASNRPRFPDTQYF. As DNA, the CDR3 is TGCGCCAGCAATAGGCCGAGGTTCCCAGATACGCAGTATTTT.

V usage is TRBV11-2 and J usage is TRBJ1-2; D uncertain. The CDR3 is made up of 12 amino acids. V was pared by 3 bases and J by 6 bases, with 8 bases between. Germline V gives CDR1 SGHAT, CDR2 FQNNGV. The CDR3 coding sequence is TGTGCCAGCAGCTTCAGACTCGATGGCTACACCTTC. The encoded protein is CASSFRLDGYTF.

The chain links TRBV19 to TRBJ2-1, with TRBD2 matching over 7 bases. Germline V gene data show CDR1 as LNHDA and CDR2 as SQIVND (reference sequence). This CDR3 comprises 15 residues. V trimming: 2 bases; J trimming: 6 bases; junction bases outside the gene matches: 7. The CDR3 DNA is TGTGCCAGTAGTATAAGAGGGAGGGCCGGCAATGAGCAGTTCTTC. It specifies CASSIRGRAGNEQFF.

This chain joins TRBV7-6 and TRBJ1-3; 7 nucleotides agree with TRBD1. Germline V lookup: CDR1 SGHVS, CDR2 FNYEAQ. The CDR3 extends over 15 amino acids. V lost 4 bases to trimming and J lost 0 bases; unmatched junction nucleotides: 3. In DNA, the CDR3 is TGTGCCAGCAGCTCCCGGACAGGCTCTGGAAACACCATATATTTT. Protein sequence: CASSSRTGSGNTIYF.